The clone carrying this TCR beta chain came up a few times. The antigen is unknown. This sample was taken from a study of naive and memory T cell subsets. Findings and limits, study-wide: Diversity fell and Gini index rose from naive through CM, EM, EMRA. Clonotypes here are unpaired alpha or beta chain sequences. Over 90% of naive TCR sequences appeared only once after error correction, unlike memory subsets.

The length of the CDR3 is 17 residues. J lost 0 bases, V lost 3 bases, and 7 bases had no gene match. Germline values: CDR1 LNHDA, CDR2 SQIVND (reference sequence). The beta constant-region primer was an equimolar mix of two oligonucleotides covering TRBC1 and TRBC2. An oligonucleotide with the SP2 primer and a 12-nucleotide UMI was ligated to the cDNA 3' end. TCRdb redid the calling of the UMI-ligation and nested PCR reads with MiXCR, one entry per CDR3 protein. The sample lists approximately 82,000 distinct CDR3 sequences, 7% to 8% occurring once. The source of this sequence is a human donor in good health. Specimen: central memory CD4+ T cells from blood. V usage is TRBV19 and J usage is TRBJ2-2; 7 nucleotides line up with TRBD1. This chain's CDR3 is CASSMFSGQTNTGELFF. As DNA, the CDR3 is TGTGCCAGTAGTATGTTCTCGGGACAGACGAACACCGGGGAGCTGTTTTTT.